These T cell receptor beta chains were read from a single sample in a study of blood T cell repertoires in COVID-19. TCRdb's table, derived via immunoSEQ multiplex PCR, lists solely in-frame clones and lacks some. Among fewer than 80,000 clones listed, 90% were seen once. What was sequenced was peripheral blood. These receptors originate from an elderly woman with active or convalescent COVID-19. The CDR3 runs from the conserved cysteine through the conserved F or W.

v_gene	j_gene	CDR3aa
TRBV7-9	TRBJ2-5	CASSIYTTNRFGTQYF
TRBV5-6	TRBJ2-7	CASSPDRTFSYEQYF
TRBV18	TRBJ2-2	CASSPAREAGELFF
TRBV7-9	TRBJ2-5	CASSSGLAGGEETQYF
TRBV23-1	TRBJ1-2	CASSHPHVFNYISYYGYTF
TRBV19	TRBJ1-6	CASSMLGVSPLHF
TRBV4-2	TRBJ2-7	CASSQEGQGAYEQYF
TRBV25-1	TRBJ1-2	CASSEFSGQGENGYTF
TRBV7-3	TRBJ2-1	CASSLNTGGEQFF
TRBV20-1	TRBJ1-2	CSAREGLGYTF
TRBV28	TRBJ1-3	CAHQRSGISGNTIYF
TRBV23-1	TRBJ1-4	CASSQSEAANEKLFF
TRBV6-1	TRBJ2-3	CASSETAGGRTDTQYF
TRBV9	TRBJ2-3	CASSVRDLGTDTQYF
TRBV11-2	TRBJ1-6	CASSLVGTATNSPLHF
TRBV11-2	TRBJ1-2	CASRDRLYYGYTF
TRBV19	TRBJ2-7	CASSIVGDTVYEQYF
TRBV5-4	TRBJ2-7	CASSYQRQGNYEQYF
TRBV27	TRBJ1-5	CASSAGRINQPQHF
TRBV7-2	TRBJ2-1	CASSWGGGNYNEQFF
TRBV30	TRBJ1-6	CALGYSPLHF
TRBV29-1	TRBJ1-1	CSVPDRETEAFF
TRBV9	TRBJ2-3	CASSVGGVAATDTQYF
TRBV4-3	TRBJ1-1	CASSQGDRGLFEAFF
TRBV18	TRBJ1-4	CASSPGQGGSATNEKLFF
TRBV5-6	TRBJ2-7	CASSLRGSDEQYF
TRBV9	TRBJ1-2	CASTSGGADNYGYTF
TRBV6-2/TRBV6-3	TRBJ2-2	CASSYSRTGRSTGELFF
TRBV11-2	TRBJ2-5	CASSSPGQETQYF
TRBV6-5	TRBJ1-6	CASSPGGNSPLHF
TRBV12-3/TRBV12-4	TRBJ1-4	CASSLGQGRKLFF
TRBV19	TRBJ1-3	CASTGTGKNTIYF
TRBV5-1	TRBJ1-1	CASSLQGSTEAFF
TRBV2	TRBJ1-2	CASREDYIANYGYTF
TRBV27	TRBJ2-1	CASKPLGQGYNEQFF
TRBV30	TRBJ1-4	CAWTPTGFRNEKLFF
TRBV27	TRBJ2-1	CASRRDSYNEQFF
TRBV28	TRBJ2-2	CASSSNRARTNTGELFF
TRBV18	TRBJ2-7	CASSPPTAYEQYF
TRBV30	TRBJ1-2	CAWSGGTGHYTF
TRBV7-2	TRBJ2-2	CASSLVRGGGPGELFF
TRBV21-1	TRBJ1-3	CASRTGGLPSGNTIYF
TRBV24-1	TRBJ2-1	CATSDRGQGGYNEQFF
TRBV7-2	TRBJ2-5	CASSSLRVGETQYF
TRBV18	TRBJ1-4	CASSGQGNEKLFF